This TCR beta chain was obtained from a study of blood T cell repertoires in COVID-19. The overall study: Both acute and convalescent COVID-19 samples were obtained from the United States, Italy and Spain. PBMCs, B-cell-depleted T cells, or T cells provided the cDNA or gDNA that made up the material.

This CDR3 comprises 14 residues. Trimming took 4 bases from V and 7 from J, leaving 18 bases between them. Looked up from germline, CDR1 is SGDLS and CDR2 is YYNGEE. Per the authors' pipeline: Estimation of nucleated cell counts relied on the amplification of reference gene primers. Produced via immunoSEQ multiplex PCR; TCRdb's table is partial and in-frame only. From that table come the V and J calls and clone size; the DNA was used to work out D and trimming. The table has approximately 50,000 clones, approximately 75% seen once. Seattle patients were enrolled during active infection and followed longitudinally.

The source of this sequence is a man aged 60-69 years with COVID-19, enrolled during active disease. This chain joins TRBV9 and TRBJ2-7; possible D gene TRBD2, 6 bases. Sequencing used peripheral blood. CDR3 residues: CASSPSSLASEQYF. CDR3 coding DNA: TGTGCCAGCAGCCCTTCCAGCCTAGCGAGTGAGCAGTACTTC.